A selection of T cell receptor beta chains follows, all from one sample in a study of Graves' ophthalmopathy and Graves' hyperthyroidism. TCRdb independently ran MiXCR on the multiplex PCR reads; one entry per CDR3 protein. The table has about 220,000 distinct CDR3 sequences, 20% to 25% seen once. Sequenced input: peripheral blood. The receptors originated from a woman between 45 and 60 years old with Graves' ophthalmopathy. Both conserved end residues are part of each CDR3. Each record gives: CDR3 protein, CDR3 DNA, D gene, V gene, J gene, clone size. D genes are given only for firm matches. Only some rows state a clone size, as once, few, many or a class for expanded clones.

CATKPGPLRETQYF	TGCGCCACGAAACCGGGCCCTCTTCGGGAGACCCAGTACTTC	-	TRBV5-1	TRBJ2-5	many
CSGAEQETQYF	TGCAGCGGGGCCGAGCAAGAGACCCAGTACTTC	-	TRBV29-1	TRBJ2-5	many
CATSDSGTGPNQPQHF	TGTGCCACCAGTGACTCCGGGACAGGGCCCAATCAGCCCCAGCATTTT	TRBD1	TRBV24-1	TRBJ1-5	many
CASRPGQGVSFAGELFF	TGTGCCAGCAGACCGGGACAGGGTGTTTCTTTCGCCGGGGAGCTGTTTTTT	TRBD1	TRBV6-4	TRBJ2-2	many
CATSRTGQGYEQCF	TGTGCCACCAGCAGAACGGGACAGGGATACGAGCAGTGCTTC	TRBD1	TRBV15	TRBJ2-7	many
CAISGSSYEQYF	TGTGCCATCAGCGGGAGCTCCTACGAGCAGTACTTC	-	TRBV10-3	TRBJ2-7	many
CASSQGGGRSNQPQHF	TGTGCCAGCAGCCAAGGGGGGGGACGCAGCAATCAGCCCCAGCATTTT	-	TRBV3-1	TRBJ1-5	few
CASSRQGAYEQYF	TGTGCCAGCAGTAGACAGGGAGCCTACGAGCAGTACTTC	TRBD1	TRBV27	TRBJ2-7	many
CASNIQGVTGELFF	TGTGCCAGCAATATACAGGGGGTAACCGGGGAGCTGTTTTTT	TRBD1	TRBV27	TRBJ2-2	many
CASSLEVAGGWETQYF	TGCGCCAGCAGCTTGGAAGTGGCGGGAGGTTGGGAGACCCAGTACTTC	TRBD2	TRBV5-1	TRBJ2-5	many
CASSLDAQGAAFF	TGTGCCAGCAGTCTAGACGCACAGGGGGCAGCTTTCTTT	TRBD1	TRBV6-1	TRBJ1-1	many
CSALGGFYTGELFF	TGCAGTGCCCTCGGCGGATTCTACACCGGGGAGCTGTTTTTT	-	TRBV20-1	TRBJ2-2	few
CASSPDRATLASYGYTF	TGTGCCAGCAGCCCGGACAGGGCGACACTTGCTTCCTATGGCTACACCTTC	TRBD1	TRBV11-2	TRBJ1-2	many
CASSPKPGLTYEQYF	TGTGCCAGCAGCCCGAAGCCGGGGCTGACCTACGAGCAGTACTTC	-	TRBV4-2	TRBJ2-7	few
CASSPPLTSGANYEQYF	TGTGCCAGCAGCCCCCCCTTAACTAGCGGGGCAAACTACGAGCAGTACTTC	TRBD2	TRBV11-1	TRBJ2-7	-
CAWSVARRNQPQHF	TGTGCCTGGAGTGTAGCCAGGAGGAATCAGCCCCAGCATTTT	-	TRBV30	TRBJ1-5	-
CSARVPRGQGFQETQYF	TGCAGTGCTAGGGTTCCGAGGGGACAGGGGTTTCAAGAGACCCAGTACTTC	TRBD1	TRBV20-1	TRBJ2-5	many
CASSSGTGMNTEAFF	TGTGCCAGCAGTTCAGGGACAGGCATGAACACTGAAGCTTTCTTT	TRBD1	TRBV12-3/TRBV12-4	TRBJ1-1	-
CASSVGTGIRDNEQFF	TGTGCCAGCAGCGTAGGGACAGGGATTAGGGACAATGAGCAGTTCTTC	TRBD1	TRBV9	TRBJ2-1	many
CASSRKEGTEAFF	TGTGCCAGCTCACGCAAGGAGGGAACTGAAGCTTTCTTT	-	TRBV18	TRBJ1-1	many
CAISDKGGTHNYGYTF	TGTGCCATCAGTGATAAAGGGGGGACGCACAACTATGGCTACACCTTC	-	TRBV10-3	TRBJ1-2	many
CASTTGQGSYGYTF	TGTGCCAGCACCACTGGACAGGGCAGCTATGGCTACACCTTC	TRBD1	TRBV6-2/TRBV6-3	TRBJ1-2	many
CAISQLQETQYF	TGTGCCATCAGCCAACTTCAAGAGACCCAGTACTTC	-	TRBV10-3	TRBJ2-5	-
CASSEMGYEQYF	TGTGCCAGCAGTGAAATGGGTTACGAGCAGTACTTC	-	TRBV6-1	TRBJ2-7	many
CSAPGPGGAANYGYTF	TGCAGTGCTCCGGGGCCGGGGGGGGCAGCTAACTATGGCTACACCTTC	-	TRBV20-1	TRBJ1-2	many
CASSLGQPDGGNQPQHF	TGTGCCAGCAGCTTGGGACAGCCCGATGGAGGCAATCAGCCCCAGCATTTT	TRBD1	TRBV11-2	TRBJ1-5	-
CASSARTGTYEQYF	TGTGCCAGCAGTGCCCGTACGGGGACCTACGAGCAGTACTTC	-	TRBV6-1	TRBJ2-7	many
CASSTNGRGAEAFF	TGCGCCAGCAGCACTAATGGGAGGGGCGCTGAAGCTTTCTTT	-	TRBV5-1	TRBJ1-1	-
CAGIPGTGNNEQFF	TGTGCCGGCATTCCCGGGACAGGTAACAATGAGCAGTTCTTC	TRBD1	TRBV12-3/TRBV12-4	TRBJ2-1	many
CASIDRVTEAFF	TGTGCCAGTATCGACAGGGTAACTGAAGCTTTCTTT	TRBD1	TRBV19	TRBJ1-1	many
CSARGTSGMSGELFF	TGCAGTGCTAGAGGGACTAGCGGGATGTCCGGGGAGCTGTTTTTT	TRBD2	TRBV20-1	TRBJ2-2	many
CAISEWTLPNTEAFF	TGTGCCATCAGTGAGTGGACCCTCCCGAACACTGAAGCTTTCTTT	-	TRBV10-3	TRBJ1-1	-
CATSDPGQGYSPLHF	TGTGCCACCAGTGATCCGGGACAGGGGTATTCACCCCTCCACTTT	TRBD1	TRBV24-1	TRBJ1-6	-
CSAREGRGLSNYGYTF	TGCAGTGCTAGAGAGGGCAGGGGGCTGAGTAACTATGGCTACACCTTC	TRBD1	TRBV20-1	TRBJ1-2	many
CSAGRTGQVGNQPQHF	TGCAGTGCTGGACGGACCGGGCAGGTGGGCAATCAGCCCCAGCATTTT	-	TRBV20-1	TRBJ1-5	-
CASSEEMGPPLESRNQPQHF	TGTGCCAGCAGTGAAGAAATGGGTCCACCCCTTGAATCCAGAAATCAGCCCCAGCATTTT	-	TRBV6-1	TRBJ1-5	medium-sized
CASSMDWGRTEAFF	TGCGCCAGCAGCATGGATTGGGGAAGGACTGAAGCTTTCTTT	-	TRBV5-1	TRBJ1-1	many
CAIRRQGPGMNTEAFF	TGTGCCATCAGGAGACAGGGTCCCGGGATGAACACTGAAGCTTTCTTT	TRBD1	TRBV10-3	TRBJ1-1	-
CASSITGGSAYEQYF	TGTGCCAGCAGCATAACAGGGGGGAGTGCCTACGAGCAGTACTTC	TRBD1	TRBV5-5	TRBJ2-7	many